One and the same sample provided the 16 T cell receptor beta chains below, sequenced in a study of cytomegalovirus exposure and HLA in healthy donors. Both 60 Vbeta primers and 13 Jbeta primers went into the PCR. Sequencing used immunoSEQ multiplex PCR; TCRdb keeps in-frame clones, though not all of them. Of 72,000 or so clones listed, approximately 77% are singletons. The sequenced sample was PBMCs. The source is a woman in her twenties or thirties in good health and CMV-seropositive.

This clone was counted only a few times. V and J are TRBV28 and TRBJ1-2; 9 bases map to TRBD1. CDR1 and CDR2 (germline): MDHEN, SYDVKM. The CDR3 length is 15 residues. Trimming removed 3 bases from V and 5 bases from J; junction bases left unmatched: 7. CDR3 region: CASSFQQGAVYGYTF. For the CDR3, the DNA is TGTGCCAGCAGTTTCCAACAGGGGGCTGTATATGGCTACACCTTC.

This chain uses TRBV18 with TRBJ2-7, with D possibly TRBD1 on 6 matching bases. With 4 bases removed from V and 3 bases from J, the gap between germline ends came to 25 bases. CDR1 and CDR2 from the germline V gene are KGHSH and LQKENI. CDR3 size: 18 residues. The CDR3 region has the DNA TGTGCCAGCTCACTCAAGTCGACAGGCGCACCTTTCCTCTACGAGCAGTACTTC. This sequence encodes CASSLKSTGAPFLYEQYF.

Details on this clone: Sequence at one end of the junction differs from germline and may be a read error. This rearrangement joins TRBV7-9 to TRBJ1-4, with D possibly TRBD1 on 5 matching bases. Germline V gives CDR1 SEHNR, CDR2 FQNEAQ (reference sequence). The length of the CDR3 is 14 residues. In DNA form, the CDR3 reads TGTGCCGGCAGCTGGGGCCTAGCTAATGAAAAACTGTTTTTT. Encoded protein: CAGSWGLANEKLFF.

The DNA for the CDR3 is TGTGCCAGCAGCCAAACTAGCGGGAGGGCCCTAGAGACCCAGTACTTC. Amino acid sequence: CASSQTSGRALETQYF. V and J are TRBV11-2 and TRBJ2-5, with 13 bases identical to TRBD2. The length of the CDR3 is 16 residues. Looked up from germline, CDR1 is SGHAT and CDR2 is FQNNGV. Germline trimming cut 5 bases from V and 4 bases from J; bases unmatched to any gene: 7. Filled out from reference TRBV11-2 and TRBJ2-5, the complete variable domain reads EAGVAQSPRYKIIEKRQSVAFWCNPISGHATLYWYQQILGQGPKLLIQFQNNGVVDDSQLPKDRFSAERLKGVDSTLKIQPAKLEDSAVYLCASSQTSGRALETQYFGPGTRLLVL.

CDR3 loop: CASSLGGAKETQYF. CDR3 coding DNA: TGTGCCAGCAGCCTGGGTGGGGCGAAAGAGACCCAGTACTTC. The chain uses TRBV27 and TRBJ2-5; D perhaps matches TRBD1 (5 bases). This CDR3 comprises 14 residues. Germline loops: CDR1 MNHEY, CDR2 SMNVEV (reference sequence). V lost 6 bases to trimming and J lost 3 bases, with 14 bases between them.

V gene TRBV28 combines with J gene TRBJ1-2; D perhaps matches TRBD1 (5 bases). Trimming pared 2 bases from V and 1 base from J, leaving 8 bases between. Germline V gene data show CDR1 as MDHEN and CDR2 as SYDVKM. The CDR3 extends over 14 amino acids. CDR3 region: CASSLAGLNYGYTF. CDR3 coding DNA: TGTGCCAGCAGTTTAGCGGGGCTTAACTATGGCTACACCTTC.

This chain links TRBV7-8 with TRBJ2-7; 8 nucleotides agree with TRBD2. J lost 3 bases, V lost 7 bases, and 8 bases had no gene match. Germline CDR1 reads SGHVS; CDR2 reads FQNEAQ. CDR3 length equals 14 residues. This CDR3 is CASTLSGSSYEQYF. DNA of the CDR3: TGTGCCAGCACCTTGAGCGGGAGCAGCTACGAGCAGTACTTC. Full variable domain (remainder filled in from reference TRBV7-8 and TRBJ2-7): GAGVSQSPRYKVAKRGQDVALRCDPISGHVSLFWYQQALGQGPEFLTYFQNEAQLDKSGLPSDRFFAERPEGSVSTLKIQRTQQEDSAVYLCASTLSGSSYEQYFGPGTRLTVT.

The rearrangement joins TRBV6-6 to TRBJ1-2; 8 nucleotides agree with TRBD1. In germline, CDR1 is MNHNY, CDR2 SVGAGI (reference sequence). V trimming: 6 bases; J trimming: 6 bases; junction bases outside the gene matches: 15. The CDR3 is 16 amino acids. For the CDR3, the DNA is TGTGCCAGCAGCGACCCTCCAGGGGGCGGGGGAGATGGCTACACCTTC. As protein: CASSDPPGGGGDGYTF.

The chain uses TRBV5-1 and TRBJ2-1, with 7 nucleotides matching TRBD1. V lost 6 bases, J lost 7 bases, and 10 bases stayed unmatched. Germline values: CDR1 SGHRS, CDR2 YFSETQ. The CDR3 spans 14 residues. The DNA of the CDR3 is TGCGCCAGCAAGCCGGGACAGATGGTTAATGAGCAGTTCTTC. Its translation: CASKPGQMVNEQFF.

V and J are TRBV19 and TRBJ1-5; D ambiguous. The CDR3 loop spans 16 amino acids. Trimming cost V 7 bases and J 2 bases, with 18 bases left between them. The germline CDR1 and CDR2 sequences are LNHDA and SQIVND (reference sequence). As DNA, the CDR3 is TGTGCCAGTAAGGAGGCTTCCCTGTCAGGCAATCAGCCCCAGCATTTT. This sequence encodes CASKEASLSGNQPQHF.

The V call is TRBV6-5, the J call TRBJ1-1; D unclear. The CDR3 has 14 residues. Germline V gives CDR1 MNHEY, CDR2 SVGAGI. V lost 0 bases and J 6 bases, leaving 11 bases between the germline ends. The CDR3 DNA follows: TGTGCCAGCAGTTACTCTCGGGGAATGGCTGAAGCTTTCTTT. It codes for CASSYSRGMAEAFF.

This clone is a singleton in its sample. This sequence joins TRBV5-4 and TRBJ2-5; D is possibly TRBD1 (5 bases). The CDR3 extends over 13 amino acids. Trimming took off 0 bases at V and 2 bases at J, with 5 bases between the two ends. The V gene's germline CDR1 is SGHNT and CDR2 YYREEE (reference sequence). The CDR3 region is CASSLGQQETQYF. CDR3 DNA sequence: TGTGCCAGCAGCTTGGGACAGCAAGAGACCCAGTACTTC. Full variable domain (missing parts from reference TRBV5-4 and TRBJ2-5): ETGVTQSPTHLIKTRGQQVTLRCSSQSGHNTVSWYQQALGQGPQFIFQYYREEENGRGNFPPRFSGLQFPNYSSELNVNALELDDSALYLCASSLGQQETQYFGPGTRLLVL.

This chain uses TRBV19 with TRBJ1-3; unclear D gene. V lost 7 bases, J lost 4 bases, and 5 bases lay in between. There are 11 residues in the CDR3. The V gene's germline CDR1 is LNHDA and CDR2 SQIVND (reference sequence). This chain's CDR3 is CASTVGNTIYF. The CDR3 DNA follows: TGTGCCAGTACCGTCGGAAACACCATATATTTT.

V gene TRBV19 combines with J gene TRBJ1-1; no firm D call. The ends were cut back, 3 bases at V and 1 base at J, with 3 bases in the middle. Germline V gives CDR1 LNHDA, CDR2 SQIVND (reference sequence). The CDR3 consists of 12 residues. For the CDR3, the DNA is TGTGCCAGTAGTATGGCGAACACTGAAGCTTTCTTT. The encoded protein is CASSMANTEAFF.

Only one count was recorded for this clone. J is TRBJ2-3 and V is TRBV10-3; 12 bases agree with TRBD2. J was trimmed by 2 bases and V by 3 bases; bases with no gene match: 6. The CDR3 extends over 17 amino acids. The germline gives CDR1 ENHRY, CDR2 SYGVKD. The CDR3 sequence: CAISDFGLAGPTDTQYF. CDR3 bases: TGTGCCATCAGTGATTTTGGACTAGCGGGGCCCACAGATACGCAGTATTTT.

The table lists this clone with a few counts. The CDR3 sequence: CASSVTGIGTSARRSSYEQYF. The CDR3 DNA sequence: TGCGCCAGCAGCGTAACAGGGATCGGGACTAGCGCCAGGCGGAGCTCCTACGAGCAGTACTTC. The chain couples TRBV5-1 to TRBJ2-7; TRBD2 aligns across 10 bases. The CDR3 is 21 residues long. The J segment lost 0 bases and the V segment lost 4 bases, leaving 22 bases of the junction unmatched. Germline-derived CDR1 and CDR2 are SGHRS and YFSETQ.